A single sample gave rise to the 28 T cell receptor beta chains below, sequenced in a study of vaccination effects on CD4 cells after COVID-19. Peptide-pool stimulation followed by sequencing identified expanded antigen-specific CD4+ clonotypes in the ViraFEST assay. The culture ran for 10 to 11 days, and then CD4+ T cells were isolated. Vaccine recipients had no previous SARS-CoV-2 infection; their nucleocapsid antibodies were negative. Libraries were prepared by immunoSEQ multiplex PCR; TCRdb keeps only in-frame clonotypes and omits some of them. The sample includes approximately 44,000 clones, around 70% seen only once; the top ten take 26%. These receptors' antigens are unknown. The input for sequencing was CD4+ T cells from PBMCs cultured with HCoV-OC43 spike peptides, taken before COVID-19 vaccination. Subset denoted: HCoV-OC43 spike overlapping peptide pool stimulation. The receptors stem from a human donor who received a COVID-19 vaccine.

The chain recombines TRBV27 with TRBJ2-3; D is ambiguous. The germline V and J ends were trimmed by 5 bases and 7 bases, with 13 bases remaining between them. The CDR3 spans 13 residues. Germline V gene sequence: CDR1 MNHEY, CDR2 SMNVEV (reference sequence). The CDR3 sequence is CASSILSSNTQYF. The CDR3 coding sequence is TGTGCCAGCAGTATTTTAAGTTCAAATACGCAGTATTTT.

This clone was recorded a few times. V and J are TRBV3-1 (or the pseudogene TRBV3-2) and TRBJ1-1; D is uncertain. CDR1 is LGHDT, CDR2 YNNKEL, per germline (reference sequence). CDR3 length equals 15 residues. The ends were cut back, 2 bases at V and 0 bases at J, with 10 bases in the middle. CDR3 coding DNA: TGTGCCAGCAGCCAATTAGATGGTGTGAACACTGAAGCTTTCTTT. Amino acid sequence: CASSQLDGVNTEAFF.

This chain links TRBV5-4 with TRBJ2-7; D is possibly TRBD1 (6 bases). The CDR3 is made up of 16 amino acids. CDR1 is SGHNT and CDR2 is YYREEE in the germline V gene (reference sequence). V gave up 0 bases and J gave up 2 bases, with 15 bases separating them. CDR3 sequence: CASSLAYRGGPYEQYF. The DNA of the CDR3 is TGTGCCAGCAGCTTGGCCTACCGAGGGGGACCCTACGAGCAGTACTTC. Variable domain in full (rest from reference TRBV5-4 and TRBJ2-7): ETGVTQSPTHLIKTRGQQVTLRCSSQSGHNTVSWYQQALGQGPQFIFQYYREEENGRGNFPPRFSGLQFPNYSSELNVNALELDDSALYLCASSLAYRGGPYEQYFGPGTRLTVT.

In its sample, this clone was seen once. The rearrangement uses TRBV18 and TRBJ1-1; the D is unclear. Trimming shortened V by 1 base and J by 3 bases, and 6 bases separated the two germline ends. This CDR3 is 13 amino acids long. The germline V gene has CDR1 KGHSH and CDR2 LQKENI. The CDR3: CASSPLEDTEAFF. The CDR3 coding sequence is TGTGCCAGCTCACCACTGGAGGACACTGAAGCTTTCTTT.

The chain uses TRBV5-5 and TRBJ2-7; D not certain. Germline V lookup: CDR1 SGHKS, CDR2 YYEKEE (reference sequence). Between the trimmed V and J ends, which lost 0 bases and 3 bases, there was a span of 10 bases. CDR3 length equals 14 residues. CDR3: CASSLDVIRYEQYF. For the CDR3, the DNA is TGTGCCAGCAGCTTGGATGTGATCCGCTACGAGCAGTACTTC.

The J gene is TRBJ1-1, the V gene TRBV18; D may be TRBD1 (6 bases). Trimming pared 1 base from V and 0 bases from J, leaving 9 bases between. Germline CDR1 KGHSH, CDR2 LQKENI. This CDR3 spans 15 amino acids. The DNA of the CDR3 is TGTGCCAGCTCACCACTACAGGGCTTGAACACTGAAGCTTTCTTT. Its translation is CASSPLQGLNTEAFF. Supplemented by reference TRBV18 and TRBJ1-1, the full variable domain reads NAGVMQNPRHLVRRRGQEARLRCSPMKGHSHVYWYRQLPEEGLKFMVYLQKENIIDESGMPKERFSAEFPKEGPSILRIQQVVRGDSAAYFCASSPLQGLNTEAFFGQGTRLTVV.

The rearrangement joins TRBV21-1 to TRBJ2-1. TRBV21-1 is tagged as a pseudogene. The CDR3 covers 15 residues. The CDR3 region is CASRPDHLVYNEQFF. The CDR3 coding sequence is TGTGCCAGCAGGCCCGATCATCTCGTCTACAATGAGCAGTTCTTC.

J is TRBJ1-4 and V is TRBV29-1; 9 bases fit TRBD1. Per the germline V gene, CDR1 is SQVTM and CDR2 is ANQGSEA. The CDR3 runs 13 residues. V trimming: 7 bases; J trimming: 8 bases; junction bases outside the gene matches: 8. The chain's CDR3 is CSAQGQGWEKLFF. CDR3 DNA: TGCAGCGCCCAGGGACAGGGTTGGGAAAAACTGTTTTTT.

The chain joins TRBV28 to TRBJ1-2; TRBD1 aligns across 10 bases. Trimming removed 3 bases from V and 4 bases from J; junction bases left unmatched: 11. Germline-derived CDR1 and CDR2 are MDHEN and SYDVKM. The CDR3 has 17 residues. CDR3 nucleotide sequence: TGTGCCAGCAGTTTTCGGGACAGGGGCCCCTCCGGCTATGGCTACACCTTC. It is translated as CASSFRDRGPSGYGYTF.

This clone was seen a handful of times. The V gene is TRBV7-2, the J gene TRBJ1-4; D unclear. The ends were cut back, 4 bases at V and 11 bases at J, with 17 bases in the middle. This CDR3 region has 14 residues. Germline CDR1 and CDR2: SGHTA and FQGNSA. Here the CDR3 reads CASSSLDNLDKLFF. The CDR3 nucleotides read TGTGCCAGCAGCTCCCTCGACAATCTCGACAAACTGTTTTTT.

The rearrangement uses TRBV20-1 and TRBJ2-2; D is undetermined. CDR1 is DFQATT, CDR2 SNEGSKA, per germline (reference sequence). V lost 5 bases and J 6 bases, leaving 7 bases between the germline ends. The CDR3 is 11 amino acids. The CDR3: CSAHFSGELFF. CDR3 nucleotide sequence: TGCAGTGCTCACTTCTCCGGGGAGCTGTTTTTT.

The chain has TRBV28 and TRBJ1-1; perhaps TRBD1 as D (5 bases). This CDR3 is 13 amino acids long. V was cut by 8 bases and J by 7 bases, with 17 bases left in between. Germline CDR1 MDHEN, CDR2 SYDVKM. The CDR3 here is CASVIGLTGEAFF. The CDR3 DNA sequence: TGTGCCAGCGTTATCGGATTAACAGGTGAAGCTTTCTTT.

The count of this clone is one. The chain uses TRBV18 and TRBJ2-7, with 9 bases fitting TRBD1. Per the germline V gene, CDR1 is KGHSH and CDR2 is LQKENI. V was pared by 6 bases and J by 4 bases, with 10 bases of the junction left unmatched. This CDR3 spans 15 amino acids. The CDR3 sequence is CASSQRTGEDYEQYF. The CDR3 DNA follows: TGTGCCAGCTCCCAGAGGACAGGGGAAGATTACGAGCAGTACTTC.

This clone occurred a few times. J is TRBJ1-6 and V is TRBV5-4, with a tentative D call TRBD1 (5 bases). CDR1 is SGHNT, CDR2 YYREEE, per germline (reference sequence). This CDR3 comprises 18 residues. The V end lost 1 base, the J end lost 1 base, and 15 bases lay between the germline ends. The CDR3 reads CASSLSQGGGSYNSPLHF. Here the CDR3 DNA reads TGTGCCAGCAGCTTGAGCCAGGGTGGCGGGTCCTATAATTCACCCCTCCACTTT.

The chain uses TRBV11-2 and TRBJ2-1; D is undetermined. From germline, CDR1 is SGHAT and CDR2 FQNNGV. The CDR3 runs to 12 residues. V gave up 5 bases and J gave up 8 bases, with 10 bases separating them. The CDR3 reads CASSHPGYEQFF. In DNA form, the CDR3 reads TGTGCCAGCAGCCACCCGGGTTATGAGCAGTTCTTC.

The CDR3: CASSDQVAVNTGELFF. CDR3 DNA sequence: TGTGCCAGCAGTGATCAGGTAGCCGTGAACACCGGGGAGCTGTTTTTT. This chain uses TRBV2 with TRBJ2-2, with D unresolved. The germline V gene encodes CDR1 SNHLY and CDR2 FYNNEI. Between the trimmed V and J ends, which lost 3 bases and 1 base, there was a span of 12 bases. The CDR3 totals 16 residues.

This chain connects TRBV4-2 to TRBJ2-5; D not certain. CDR3 length: 14 amino acids. The germline V gene encodes CDR1 LGHNA and CDR2 YNFKEQ. The ends were cut back, 1 base at V and 1 base at J, with 7 bases in the middle. CDR3 region: CASSQGPSQETQYF. Written as DNA, the CDR3 is TGTGCCAGCAGCCAAGGTCCCTCCCAAGAGACCCAGTACTTC.

This clone was found a few times. The chain uses TRBV10-3 and TRBJ1-2, with D possibly being TRBD1 (5 bases). The CDR3 sequence is 13 residues long. Germline V gene data show CDR1 as ENHRY and CDR2 as SYGVKD. Trimming shortened V by 8 bases and J by 5 bases, and 15 bases separated the two germline ends. The chain's CDR3 is CAIQNGGAYGYTF. CDR3 nucleotides: TGTGCCATCCAGAACGGAGGGGCGTATGGCTACACCTTC.

This chain connects TRBV7-3 to TRBJ2-1; D is possibly TRBD1 (5 bases). The V end was cut by 3 bases, the J end by 9 bases, with 9 bases between. The CDR3 is made up of 12 amino acids. Germline-derived CDR1 and CDR2 are SGHTA and FQGTGA. The DNA of the CDR3 is TGTGCCAGCAGCTTTACAGGCGGTGAGCAGTTCTTC. Protein product: CASSFTGGEQFF.

V is TRBV6-8 and J is TRBJ1-3, with D unresolved. CDR1 and CDR2 (germline): MNHGY, SAAAGT. Between the trimmed V and J ends, which lost 8 bases and 0 bases, there was a span of 14 bases. The CDR3 covers 15 residues. CDR3 sequence: CASAKVLSSGNTIYF. CDR3 DNA: TGTGCCAGCGCCAAGGTCCTGAGCTCTGGAAACACCATATATTTT.

This chain joins TRBV4-3 and TRBJ2-7, with 7 bases identical to TRBD1. Germline V gene lookup returns CDR1 LGHNA and CDR2 YSLEER. The CDR3 length is 16 residues. The trim removed 0 bases at V and 2 bases at J, leaving 7 bases unmatched. The CDR3 loop is CASSQEGRTGAYEQYF. The CDR3 region has the DNA TGCGCCAGCAGCCAAGAAGGACGGACAGGAGCCTACGAGCAGTACTTC.

This clone was picked up a small number of times. The rearrangement uses TRBV18 and TRBJ2-7, with TRBD1 as a possible D gene (6 bases). Trimming took 4 bases from V and 5 from J, leaving 12 bases between them. CDR3 length: 13 residues. Germline V gene lookup returns CDR1 KGHSH and CDR2 LQKENI. The CDR3 sequence: CASSQAQGNEQYF. In DNA, the CDR3 is TGTGCCAGCTCACAGGCCCAGGGGAACGAGCAGTACTTC.

The chain employs TRBV3-1 (or the pseudogene TRBV3-2) and TRBJ1-6; D uncertain. Germline V gives CDR1 LGHDT, CDR2 YNNKEL (reference sequence). The CDR3 consists of 15 residues. V was trimmed by 0 bases and J by 10 bases, leaving 13 bases between them. The DNA for the CDR3 is TGTGCCAGCAGCCAAGAAATGATCCAGGCCTCACCCCTCCACTTT. Translated: CASSQEMIQASPLHF.

The rearrangement joins TRBV2 to TRBJ2-7; 8 positions agree with TRBD1. The CDR3 runs 14 residues. Trimming took 8 bases from V and 5 from J; bases not matched to a gene: 11. In germline, CDR1 is SNHLY, CDR2 FYNNEI. This CDR3 is CASEERTGFHEQYF. The DNA of the CDR3 is TGTGCCAGCGAGGAGAGGACAGGGTTCCACGAGCAGTACTTC.

This clone occurred once. CDR3 DNA sequence: TGTGCCAGCAGTTCCCCCAAGGGCGGTGGCTACACCTTC. It specifies CASSSPKGGGYTF. The chain couples TRBV6-5 to TRBJ1-2; no reliable D call. V lost 4 bases and J 7 bases, leaving 13 bases between the germline ends. CDR1 is MNHEY, CDR2 SVGAGI, per germline. The CDR3 is made up of 13 amino acids.

This clone was seen only once. V is TRBV6-6 and J is TRBJ2-7, with D possibly TRBD1 on 6 matching bases. Germline V lookup: CDR1 MNHNY, CDR2 SVGAGI (reference sequence). The CDR3 runs 15 residues. V was trimmed by 7 bases and J by 2 bases, leaving 18 bases between them. The CDR3 here is CASNLHLTGPYEQYF. The CDR3, as DNA: TGTGCCAGCAACCTCCACCTGACAGGACCCTACGAGCAGTACTTC.

This clone was recorded only once. The chain carries TRBV6-5 and TRBJ1-6, with TRBD1 as a possible D gene (6 bases). This CDR3 is 15 amino acids long. With 7 bases removed from V and 7 bases from J, the gap between germline ends came to 17 bases. The germline CDR1 and CDR2 sequences are MNHEY and SVGAGI. The CDR3 spells CASKQGLRGNSPLHF. The CDR3 coding sequence is TGTGCCAGCAAACAGGGCCTGCGAGGGAATTCACCCCTCCACTTT.

This chain uses TRBV4-2 with TRBJ1-6; 9 positions match TRBD1. The V segment lost 0 bases and the J segment 7 bases; nucleotides outside the gene matches: 7. This CDR3 spans 17 amino acids. Germline V CDR1 and CDR2: LGHNA, YNFKEQ. CDR3 coding DNA: TGTGCCAGCAGCCAAGATTTACAGGGGGCTCGAAATTCACCCCTCCACTTT. Protein sequence: CASSQDLQGARNSPLHF.